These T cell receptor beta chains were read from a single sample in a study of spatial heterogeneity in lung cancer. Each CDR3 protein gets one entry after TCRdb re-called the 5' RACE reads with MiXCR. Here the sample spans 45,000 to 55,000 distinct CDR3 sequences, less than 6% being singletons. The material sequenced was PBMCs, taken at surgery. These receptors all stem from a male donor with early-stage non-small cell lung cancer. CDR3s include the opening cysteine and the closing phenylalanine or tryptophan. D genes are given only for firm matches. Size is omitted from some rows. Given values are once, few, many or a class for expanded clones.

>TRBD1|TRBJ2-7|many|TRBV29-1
CSVDQGQGQYF
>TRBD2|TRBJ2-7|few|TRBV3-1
CASSLTAAGAREQYF
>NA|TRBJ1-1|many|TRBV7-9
CASSPQGHRDPEAFF
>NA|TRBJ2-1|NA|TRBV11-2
CASSLAGDEQFF
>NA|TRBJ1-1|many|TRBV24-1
CATMENTEAFF
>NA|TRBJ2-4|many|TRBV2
CASNTRALKNIQYF
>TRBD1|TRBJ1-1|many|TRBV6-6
CASSYSGQGLGAFF
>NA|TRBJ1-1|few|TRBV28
CASSSPGDTEAFF
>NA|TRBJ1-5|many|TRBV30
CAWSPDRYQPQHF
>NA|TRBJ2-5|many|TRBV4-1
CASSQDPTKETQYF
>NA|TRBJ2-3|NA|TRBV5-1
CASSLALETQYF
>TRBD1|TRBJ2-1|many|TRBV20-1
CSAHPGQGAGAGVYNEQFF
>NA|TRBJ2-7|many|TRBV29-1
CSGRTSYEQYF
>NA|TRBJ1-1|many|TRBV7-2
CASSLIRGADTEAFF
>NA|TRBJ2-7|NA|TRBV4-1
CASSPGLLRKVSSYEQYF
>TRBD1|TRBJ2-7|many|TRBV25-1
CASSGFGDRGPYEQYF
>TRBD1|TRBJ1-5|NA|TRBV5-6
CASSSTHGTGKSNQPQHF
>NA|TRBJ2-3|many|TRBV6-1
CAVGDGAVVDTQYF
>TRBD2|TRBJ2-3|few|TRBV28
CASRHGGAVGDTQYF
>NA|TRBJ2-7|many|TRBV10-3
CAISDGDYEQYF
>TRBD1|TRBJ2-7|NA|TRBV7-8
CASSLEVGQGSYEQYF
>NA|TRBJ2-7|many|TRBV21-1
CASSTVAYEQYF
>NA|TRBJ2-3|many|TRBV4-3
CASSQDPALRTDTQYF
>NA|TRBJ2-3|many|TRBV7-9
CASSLGVASTDTQYF
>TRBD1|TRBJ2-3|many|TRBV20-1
CSDTDRGGADTQYF
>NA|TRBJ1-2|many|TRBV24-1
CATRGQNYGYTF
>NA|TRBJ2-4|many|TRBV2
CASSEQVLLAKNIQYF
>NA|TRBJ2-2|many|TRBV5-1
CASSLAVSVTGELFF
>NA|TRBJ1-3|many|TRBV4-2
CASSQEGRAGNTIYF
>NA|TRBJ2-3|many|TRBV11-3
CASSLAKDTQYF
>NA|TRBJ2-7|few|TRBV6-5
CASSYSMEDEQYF
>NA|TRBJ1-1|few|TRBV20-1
CSASRGGNTEAFF
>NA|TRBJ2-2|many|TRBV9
CASTQGGNTGELFF
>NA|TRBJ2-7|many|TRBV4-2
CASSQLHPTGAGSTYEQYF
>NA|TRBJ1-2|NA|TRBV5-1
CASSSRPQGANGYTF
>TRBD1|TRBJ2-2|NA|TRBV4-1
CACGDRERTGELFF